One sample yielded the 13 T cell receptor beta chains listed below, sequenced in a study of blood T cell repertoires in COVID-19. The data were produced by immunoSEQ multiplex PCR, yet TCRdb's version contains in-frame clones alone and is incomplete. The data hold about 360,000 clones, with 65% to 90% observed a single time. The sequenced sample consisted of peripheral blood. These receptors were taken from an older woman with COVID-19, enrolled during active disease.

The V gene is TRBV12-3 or TRBV12-4, the J gene TRBJ1-5; D gene uncertain. V lost 2 bases and J lost 11, with 10 bases in between. This CDR3 has 12 residues. The CDR3 sequence is CASSLSGRAQHF. CDR3 DNA sequence: TGTGCCAGCAGTTTAAGTGGGAGGGCCCAGCATTTT.

This clone was seen once. This chain links TRBV19 with TRBJ1-2; a weak D match, TRBD1 (6 bases). The germline gives CDR1 LNHDA, CDR2 SQIVND (reference sequence). V was pared by 3 bases and J by 3 bases, with 14 bases between. This CDR3 comprises 15 residues. This CDR3 is CASSIVLGGHYGYTF. CDR3 DNA: TGTGCCAGTAGTATTGTTCTGGGGGGGCACTATGGCTACACCTTC.

This chain joins TRBV30 and TRBJ1-2; TRBD1 aligns across 8 bases. The CDR3 has 14 residues. Germline V CDR1 and CDR2: GTSNPN, SVGIG (reference sequence). V gave up 5 bases and J gave up 7 bases; unmatched junction bases: 12. The CDR3 reads CAWGQGARRGGYTF. The CDR3 coding sequence is TGTGCCTGGGGGCAGGGGGCAAGACGGGGTGGCTACACCTTC.

The chain recombines TRBV6-5 with TRBJ1-6; TRBD1 matches at 7 bases. Looked up from germline, CDR1 is MNHEY and CDR2 is SVGAGI. This CDR3 contains 15 residues. Losses at the gene ends were 2 bases for V and 7 bases for J; bases not matched to a gene: 5. CDR3 amino acids: CASSYHGTANSPLHF. CDR3 nucleotides: TGTGCCAGCAGTTACCATGGGACAGCCAATTCACCCCTCCACTTT.

V and J are TRBV7-2 and TRBJ2-7; D is possibly TRBD2 (6 bases). V lost 2 bases and J lost 5, with 16 bases in between. The CDR3 extends over 15 amino acids. Germline V CDR1 and CDR2: SGHTA, FQGNSA. The DNA for the CDR3 is TGTGCCAGCAGCTTATTCCGGGACTTTAGGCACGAGCAGTACTTC. Translation gives CASSLFRDFRHEQYF. Supplemented by reference TRBV7-2 and TRBJ2-7, the full variable domain reads GAGVSQSPSNKVTEKGKDVELRCDPISGHTALYWYRQSLGQGLEFLIYFQGNSAPDKSGLPSDRFSAERTGGSVSTLTIQRTQQEDSAVYLCASSLFRDFRHEQYFGPGTRLTVT.

V usage is TRBV4-3 and J usage is TRBJ1-1; possibly TRBD1 for D (6 bases). From germline, CDR1 is LGHNA and CDR2 YSLEER. CDR3 length: 13 residues. Trimming left V 1 base short and J 11 bases short, with 14 bases between. The CDR3 region is CASSQVQGTQAFF. The CDR3 DNA reads TGCGCCAGCAGCCAAGTCCAGGGGACACAGGCTTTCTTT.

This sequence joins TRBV10-3 and TRBJ2-3; D gene uncertain. Germline V CDR1 and CDR2: ENHRY, SYGVKD. V was shortened by 3 bases and J by 9 bases, with 10 bases between the two germline ends. The CDR3 runs 12 residues. The CDR3 DNA is TGTGCCATCAGTGAAAGTGTACTAACGCAGTATTTT. Translation: CAISESVLTQYF.

V gene TRBV24-1 combines with J gene TRBJ2-5, with D perhaps matching TRBD1 (6 bases). Germline V lookup: CDR1 KGHDR, CDR2 SFDVKD. V lost 4 bases and J 4 bases, leaving 18 bases between the germline ends. The CDR3 is 16 amino acids. The CDR3 loop reads CATSEPYHRVRETQYF. In DNA form, the CDR3 reads TGTGCCACCAGTGAGCCGTACCACAGGGTAAGAGAGACCCAGTACTTC.

On this clone: At one end the junction does not follow the germline gene, possibly because of a read error. This chain links TRBV6-5 with TRBJ1-2; no clear D. Germline V gene data show CDR1 as MNHEY and CDR2 as SVGAGI. This CDR3 comprises 15 residues. CDR3 region: CASSDSGTGSYGYTF. The CDR3 DNA is TGTGCCAGCAGTGACTCCGGAACGGGGAGCTATGGCTACACCTTC.

V gene TRBV29-1 combines with J gene TRBJ1-2, with 7 bases that match TRBD1. Germline assignment: CDR1 SQVTM and CDR2 ANQGSEA. This CDR3 comprises 13 residues. Losses at the gene ends were 6 bases for V and 5 bases for J; bases not matched to a gene: 9. In nucleotides, the CDR3 is TGCAGCGTGGACGGGACAGAACTATATGGCTACACCTTC. This codes for CSVDGTELYGYTF.

In its sample, this clone was seen once. This chain links TRBV6-5 with TRBJ1-2, with TRBD1 matching over 8 bases. Germline lookup yields CDR1 MNHEY and CDR2 SVGAGI. The CDR3 totals 12 residues. The ends lost 8 bases at V and 4 bases at J; junction bases unmatched: 3. In DNA form, the CDR3 reads TGTGCCAGCGGTACAGGGGGCTATGGCTACACCTTC. This translates into CASGTGGYGYTF.

V gene TRBV6-5 combines with J gene TRBJ2-7; 8 bases match TRBD1. From germline, CDR1 is MNHEY and CDR2 SVGAGI. CDR3 length equals 14 residues. Unmatched junction bases numbered 6, after V lost 6 bases and J lost 2 bases. For the CDR3, the DNA is TGTGCCAGCAGCACAGGGGGTAGTCCCTACGAGCAGTACTTC. Encoded protein: CASSTGGSPYEQYF.

The V call is TRBV5-5, the J call TRBJ1-2; 7 nucleotides match TRBD1. Germline V gene sequence: CDR1 SGHKS, CDR2 YYEKEE (reference sequence). V shed 4 bases and J 1 base; nucleotides not matched to a gene: 7. The CDR3 is 15 residues long. The DNA for the CDR3 is TGTGCCAGCAGCCCCGGGACAGTAATTAACTATGGCTACACCTTC. This codes for CASSPGTVINYGYTF.